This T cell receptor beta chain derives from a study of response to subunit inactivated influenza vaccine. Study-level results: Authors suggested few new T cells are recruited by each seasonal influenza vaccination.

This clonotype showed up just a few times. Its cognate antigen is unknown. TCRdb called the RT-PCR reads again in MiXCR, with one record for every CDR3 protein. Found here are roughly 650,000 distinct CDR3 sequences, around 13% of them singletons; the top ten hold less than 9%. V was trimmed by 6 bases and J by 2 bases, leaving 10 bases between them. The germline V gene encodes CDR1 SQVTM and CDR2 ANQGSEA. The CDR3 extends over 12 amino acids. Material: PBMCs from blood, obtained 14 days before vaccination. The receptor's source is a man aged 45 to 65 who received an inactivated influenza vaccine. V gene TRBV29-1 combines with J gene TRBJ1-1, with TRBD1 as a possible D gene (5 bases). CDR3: CSVWDGNTEAFF. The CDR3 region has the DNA TGCAGCGTCTGGGACGGAAACACTGAAGCTTTCTTT.